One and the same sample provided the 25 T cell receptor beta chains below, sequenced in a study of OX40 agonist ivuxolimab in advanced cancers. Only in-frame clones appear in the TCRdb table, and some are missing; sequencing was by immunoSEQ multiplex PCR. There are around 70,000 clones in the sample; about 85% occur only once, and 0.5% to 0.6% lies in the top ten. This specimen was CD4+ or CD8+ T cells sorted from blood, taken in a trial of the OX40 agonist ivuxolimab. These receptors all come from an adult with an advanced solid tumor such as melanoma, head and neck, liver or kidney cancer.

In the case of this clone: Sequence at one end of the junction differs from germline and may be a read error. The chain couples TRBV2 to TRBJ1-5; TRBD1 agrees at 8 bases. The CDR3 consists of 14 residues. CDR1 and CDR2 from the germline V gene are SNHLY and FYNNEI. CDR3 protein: CASREDRGNQPQHF. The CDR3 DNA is TGTGCCAGCAGAGAAGACAGGGGAAATCAGCCCCAGCATTTT.

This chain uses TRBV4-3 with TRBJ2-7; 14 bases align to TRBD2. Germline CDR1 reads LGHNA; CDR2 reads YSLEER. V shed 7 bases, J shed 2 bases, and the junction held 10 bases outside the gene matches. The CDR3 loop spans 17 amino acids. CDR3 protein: CASTPGLAGAPAYEQYF. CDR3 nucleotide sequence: TGCGCCAGCACACCGGGACTAGCGGGAGCACCTGCCTACGAGCAGTACTTC.

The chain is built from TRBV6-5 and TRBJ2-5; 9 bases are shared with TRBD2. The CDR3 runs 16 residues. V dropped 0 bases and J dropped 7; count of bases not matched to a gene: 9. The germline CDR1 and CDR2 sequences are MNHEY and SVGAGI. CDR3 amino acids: CASSYSYQRGAGTQYF. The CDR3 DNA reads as TGTGCCAGCAGTTACTCCTACCAGCGGGGGGCGGGGACCCAGTACTTC.

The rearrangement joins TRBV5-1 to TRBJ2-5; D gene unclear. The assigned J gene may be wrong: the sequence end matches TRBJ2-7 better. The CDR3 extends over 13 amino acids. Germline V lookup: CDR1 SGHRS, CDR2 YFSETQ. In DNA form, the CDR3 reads TGCGCCAGCAGCCGGCCGGGTACCTACGAGCAGTACTTC. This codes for CASSRPGTYEQYF.

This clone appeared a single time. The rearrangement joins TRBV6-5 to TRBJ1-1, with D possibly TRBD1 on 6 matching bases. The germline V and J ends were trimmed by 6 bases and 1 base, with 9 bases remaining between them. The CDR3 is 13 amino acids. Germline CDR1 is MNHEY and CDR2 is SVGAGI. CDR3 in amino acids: CASRDRWNTEAFF. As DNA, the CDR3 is TGTGCCAGCAGGGACAGATGGAACACTGAAGCTTTCTTT.

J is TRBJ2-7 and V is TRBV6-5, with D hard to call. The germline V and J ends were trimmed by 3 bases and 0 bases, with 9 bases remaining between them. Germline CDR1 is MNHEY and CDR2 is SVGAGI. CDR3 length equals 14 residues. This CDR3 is CASSYIESSYEQYF. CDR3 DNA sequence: TGTGCCAGCAGTTATATTGAGAGCTCCTACGAGCAGTACTTC.

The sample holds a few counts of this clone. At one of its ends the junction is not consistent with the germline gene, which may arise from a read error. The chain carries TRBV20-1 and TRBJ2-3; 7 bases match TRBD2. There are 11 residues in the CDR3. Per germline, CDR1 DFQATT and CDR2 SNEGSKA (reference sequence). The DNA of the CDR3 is TGCAGTGCTTCTAGCGGTTCTCGAACTGTTTTT. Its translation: CSASSGSRTVF.

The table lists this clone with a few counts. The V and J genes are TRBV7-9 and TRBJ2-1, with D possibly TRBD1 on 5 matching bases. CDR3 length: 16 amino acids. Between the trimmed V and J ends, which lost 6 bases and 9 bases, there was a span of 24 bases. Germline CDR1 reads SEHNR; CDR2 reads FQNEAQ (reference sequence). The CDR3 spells CASSRDSAGKEVEQFF. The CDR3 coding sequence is TGTGCCAGCAGTAGAGACTCGGCAGGGAAAGAAGTTGAGCAGTTCTTC. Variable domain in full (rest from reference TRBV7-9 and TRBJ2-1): DTGVSQNPRHKITKRGQNVTFRCDPISEHNRLYWYRQTLGQGPEFLTYFQNEAQLEKSRLLSDRFSAERPKGSFSTLEIQRTEQGDSAMYLCASSRDSAGKEVEQFFGPGTRLTVL.

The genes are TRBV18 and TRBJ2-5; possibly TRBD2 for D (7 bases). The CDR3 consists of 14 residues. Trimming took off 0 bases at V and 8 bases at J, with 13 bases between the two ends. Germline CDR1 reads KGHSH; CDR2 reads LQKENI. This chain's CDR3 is CASSPPGGRGTQYF. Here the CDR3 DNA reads TGTGCCAGCTCACCACCGGGGGGGCGAGGTACCCAGTACTTC. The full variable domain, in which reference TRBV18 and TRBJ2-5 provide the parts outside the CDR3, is NAGVMQNPRHLVRRRGQEARLRCSPMKGHSHVYWYRQLPEEGLKFMVYLQKENIIDESGMPKERFSAEFPKEGPSILRIQQVVRGDSAAYFCASSPPGGRGTQYFGPGTRLLVL.

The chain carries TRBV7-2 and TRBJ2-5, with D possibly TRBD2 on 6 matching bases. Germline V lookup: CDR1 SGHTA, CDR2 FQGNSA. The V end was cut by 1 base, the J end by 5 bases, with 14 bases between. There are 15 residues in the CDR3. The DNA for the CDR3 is TGTGCCAGCAGCTTAGATCGCGGGATCCGGGAGACCCAGTACTTC. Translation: CASSLDRGIRETQYF. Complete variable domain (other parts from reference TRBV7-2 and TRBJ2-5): GAGVSQSPSNKVTEKGKDVELRCDPISGHTALYWYRQSLGQGLEFLIYFQGNSAPDKSGLPSDRFSAERTGGSVSTLTIQRTQQEDSAVYLCASSLDRGIRETQYFGPGTRLLVL.

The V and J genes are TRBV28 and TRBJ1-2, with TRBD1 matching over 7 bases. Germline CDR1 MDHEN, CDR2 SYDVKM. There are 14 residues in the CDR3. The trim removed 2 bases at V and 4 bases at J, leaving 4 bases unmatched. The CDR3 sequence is CASSLTQGGYGYTF. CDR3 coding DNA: TGTGCCAGCAGTTTAACGCAGGGGGGCTATGGCTACACCTTC.

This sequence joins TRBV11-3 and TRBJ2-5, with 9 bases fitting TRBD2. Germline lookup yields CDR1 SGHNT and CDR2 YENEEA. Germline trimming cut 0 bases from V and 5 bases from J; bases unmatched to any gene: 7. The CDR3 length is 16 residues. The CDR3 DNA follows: TGTGCCAGCAGCTTAGATTCGGCTAGCGGGATGGAGACCCAGTACTTC. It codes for CASSLDSASGMETQYF. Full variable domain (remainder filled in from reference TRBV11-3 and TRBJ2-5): EAGVVQSPRYKIIEKKQPVAFWCNPISGHNTLYWYLQNLGQGPELLIRYENEEAVDDSQLPKDRFSAERLKGVDSTLKIQPAELGDSAVYLCASSLDSASGMETQYFGPGTRLLVL.

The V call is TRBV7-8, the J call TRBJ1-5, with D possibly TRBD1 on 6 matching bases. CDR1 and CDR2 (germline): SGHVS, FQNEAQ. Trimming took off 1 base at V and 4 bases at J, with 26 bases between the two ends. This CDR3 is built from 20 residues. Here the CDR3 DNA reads TGTGCCAGCAGCTTAGTAGACGCCGGTCGGAGGACAGCAGGGAATCAGCCCCAGCATTTT. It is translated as CASSLVDAGRRTAGNQPQHF. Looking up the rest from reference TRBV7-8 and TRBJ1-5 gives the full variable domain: GAGVSQSPRYKVAKRGQDVALRCDPISGHVSLFWYQQALGQGPEFLTYFQNEAQLDKSGLPSDRFFAERPEGSVSTLKIQRTQQEDSAVYLCASSLVDAGRRTAGNQPQHFGDGTRLSIL.

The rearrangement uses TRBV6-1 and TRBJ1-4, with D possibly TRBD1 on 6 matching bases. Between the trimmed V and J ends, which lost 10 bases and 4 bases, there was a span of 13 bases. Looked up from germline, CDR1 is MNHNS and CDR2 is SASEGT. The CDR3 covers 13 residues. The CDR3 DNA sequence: TGTGCCATCTCGGACAGATTTAATGAAAAACTGTTTTTT. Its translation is CAISDRFNEKLFF.

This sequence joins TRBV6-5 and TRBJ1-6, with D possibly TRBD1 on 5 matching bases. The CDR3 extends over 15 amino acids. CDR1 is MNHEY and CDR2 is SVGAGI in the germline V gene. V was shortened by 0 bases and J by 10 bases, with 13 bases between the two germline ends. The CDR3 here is CASSYSKQGGSPLHF. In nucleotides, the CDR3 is TGTGCCAGCAGTTACTCGAAGCAGGGAGGCTCACCCCTCCACTTT.

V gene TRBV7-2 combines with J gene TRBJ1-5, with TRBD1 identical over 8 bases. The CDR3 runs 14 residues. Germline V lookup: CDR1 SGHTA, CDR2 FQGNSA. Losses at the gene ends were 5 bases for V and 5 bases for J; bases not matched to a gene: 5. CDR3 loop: CASSRTGSDQPQHF. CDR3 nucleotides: TGTGCCAGCAGCAGGACAGGGTCCGATCAGCCCCAGCATTTT.

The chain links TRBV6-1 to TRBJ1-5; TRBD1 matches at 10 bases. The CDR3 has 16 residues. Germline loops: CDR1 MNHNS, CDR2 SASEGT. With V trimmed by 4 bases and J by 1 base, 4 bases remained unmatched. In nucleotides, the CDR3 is TGTGCCAGCAGTGCCGGGACAGGGGAGAGCAATCAGCCCCAGCATTTT. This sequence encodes CASSAGTGESNQPQHF.

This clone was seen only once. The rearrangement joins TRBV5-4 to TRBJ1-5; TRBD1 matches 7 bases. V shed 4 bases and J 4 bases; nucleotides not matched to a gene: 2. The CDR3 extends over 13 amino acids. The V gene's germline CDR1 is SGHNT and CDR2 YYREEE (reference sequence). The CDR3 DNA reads TGTGCCAGCAGCCCGGACAGGAATCAGCCCCAGCATTTT. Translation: CASSPDRNQPQHF.

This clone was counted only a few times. CDR3 loop: CASSPLAGIRETQYF. The CDR3 bases are TGTGCCAGCAGCCCTCTAGCGGGGATACGAGAGACCCAGTACTTC. This rearrangement joins TRBV7-9 to TRBJ2-5; TRBD2 matches 9 bases. V trimming: 5 bases; J trimming: 4 bases; junction bases outside the gene matches: 8. CDR3 size: 15 residues. Germline V gene sequence: CDR1 SEHNR, CDR2 FQNEAQ (reference sequence).

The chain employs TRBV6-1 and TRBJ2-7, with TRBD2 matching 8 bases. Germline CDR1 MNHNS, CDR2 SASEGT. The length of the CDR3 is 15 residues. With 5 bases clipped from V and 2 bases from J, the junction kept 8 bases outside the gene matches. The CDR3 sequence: CASSRGGGTTYEQYF. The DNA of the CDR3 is TGTGCCAGCAGTCGGGGGGGAGGGACCACCTACGAGCAGTACTTC.

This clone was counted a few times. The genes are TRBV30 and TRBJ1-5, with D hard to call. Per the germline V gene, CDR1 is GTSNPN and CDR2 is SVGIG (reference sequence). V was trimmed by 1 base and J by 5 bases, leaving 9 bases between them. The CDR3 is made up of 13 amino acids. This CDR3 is CAWSGDIYQPQHF. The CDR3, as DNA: TGTGCCTGGAGTGGAGACATCTATCAGCCCCAGCATTTT.

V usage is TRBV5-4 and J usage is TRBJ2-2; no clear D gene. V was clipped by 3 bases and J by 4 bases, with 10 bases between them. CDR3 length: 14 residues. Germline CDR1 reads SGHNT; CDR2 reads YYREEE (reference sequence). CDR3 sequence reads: CASSSPTLTGELFF. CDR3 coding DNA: TGTGCCAGCAGCTCCCCCACCCTCACCGGGGAGCTGTTTTTT.

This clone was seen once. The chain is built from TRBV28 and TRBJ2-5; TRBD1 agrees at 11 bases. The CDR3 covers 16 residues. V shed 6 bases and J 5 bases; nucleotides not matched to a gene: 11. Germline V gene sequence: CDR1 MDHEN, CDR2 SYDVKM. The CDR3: CASSPPWGQGDETQYF. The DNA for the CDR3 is TGTGCCAGCAGCCCTCCTTGGGGACAGGGGGACGAGACCCAGTACTTC.

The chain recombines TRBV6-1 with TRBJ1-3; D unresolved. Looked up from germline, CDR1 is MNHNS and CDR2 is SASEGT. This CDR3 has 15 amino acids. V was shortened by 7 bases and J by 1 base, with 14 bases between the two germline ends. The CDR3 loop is CASILDPFSGNTIYF. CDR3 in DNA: TGTGCCAGCATTCTAGACCCGTTTTCTGGAAACACCATATATTTT.

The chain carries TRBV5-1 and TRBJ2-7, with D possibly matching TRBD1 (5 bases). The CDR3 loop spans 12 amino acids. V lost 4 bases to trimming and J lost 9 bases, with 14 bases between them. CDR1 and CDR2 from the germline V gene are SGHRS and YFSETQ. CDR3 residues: CASSPNRLVQYF. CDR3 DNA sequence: TGCGCCAGCAGCCCGAACAGGTTGGTGCAGTACTTC.